This T cell receptor beta chain was profiled in a study of blood T cell repertoires in COVID-19. Across the whole study: Some COVID-19 samples were acute and others convalescent; all came from the United States, Italy and Spain. PBMCs, B-cell-depleted T cells, or T cells were the source of the cDNA or gDNA that made up the material.

Seattle's enrolled individuals joined amid active infection and were then monitored longitudinally. In germline, CDR1 is SGHAT, CDR2 FQNNGV. The CDR3 totals 11 residues. The V gene lost 5 bases and the J gene lost 1 base, with 3 bases spanning the gap. This clone was detected only once. This specimen includes other DNA sequences encoding the same CDR3. As originally analysed: Amplification of reference gene primers provided the estimated nucleated cell counts. Here immunoSEQ multiplex PCR was the method, and the copy in TCRdb shows in-frame clones only, minus some. Clone size and the V and J calls come from that table; the DNA yielded D and trimming. The sample has approximately 500,000 clones; roughly 89% are singletons.

Material for sequencing was peripheral blood. The J gene is TRBJ2-7, the V gene TRBV11-2; D gene ambiguous. The origin of this receptor is a woman aged 45-60 years with COVID-19, enrolled during active disease. The CDR3 reads CASSRSYEQYF. The CDR3 DNA reads TGTGCCAGCAGCCGTTCCTACGAGCAGTACTTC.